The 2 T cell receptor beta chains presented below share a single source sample, sequenced in a study of T cell responses to AZD1222 COVID-19 vaccine (dated by TCRdb to about 2021). Library creation used the immunoSEQ multiplex PCR assay. Entries here come from immuneACCESS through TCRdb and include only in-frame sequences with V and J called. Some clones fail to appear in such tables; in the studies checked, an unresolved V gene covers under half of the shortfall, and the cause of the remainder is unknown. This sample lists approximately 100,000 clones; approximately 93% were detected once. 4% to 5% of the sample is taken by the ten largest. In light of the paper, this sample's time point label describes: baseline before first vaccination. The source was peripheral blood, collected on day 0 of AZD1222 vaccination. The receptors here all came from an adult in good health.

The chain employs TRBV7-8 and TRBJ1-2; maybe TRBD1 (6 bases). CDR3 length: 16 amino acids. In germline, CDR1 is SGHVS, CDR2 FQNEAQ. V was shortened by 2 bases and J by 8 bases, with 21 bases between the two germline ends. This chain's CDR3 is CASSLIPTGPRGGYTF. Written as DNA, the CDR3 is TGTGCCAGCAGCTTAATCCCGACAGGCCCTAGGGGGGGCTACACCTTC.

V is TRBV29-1 and J is TRBJ2-2; D gene uncertain. The length of the CDR3 is 14 residues. Trimming stripped 6 bases from V and 0 bases from J, with 11 bases between. Germline V gives CDR1 SQVTM, CDR2 ANQGSEA. CDR3 nucleotide sequence: TGCAGCGTGACCGGGTCTTCGAACACCGGGGAGCTGTTTTTT. Translated: CSVTGSSNTGELFF.